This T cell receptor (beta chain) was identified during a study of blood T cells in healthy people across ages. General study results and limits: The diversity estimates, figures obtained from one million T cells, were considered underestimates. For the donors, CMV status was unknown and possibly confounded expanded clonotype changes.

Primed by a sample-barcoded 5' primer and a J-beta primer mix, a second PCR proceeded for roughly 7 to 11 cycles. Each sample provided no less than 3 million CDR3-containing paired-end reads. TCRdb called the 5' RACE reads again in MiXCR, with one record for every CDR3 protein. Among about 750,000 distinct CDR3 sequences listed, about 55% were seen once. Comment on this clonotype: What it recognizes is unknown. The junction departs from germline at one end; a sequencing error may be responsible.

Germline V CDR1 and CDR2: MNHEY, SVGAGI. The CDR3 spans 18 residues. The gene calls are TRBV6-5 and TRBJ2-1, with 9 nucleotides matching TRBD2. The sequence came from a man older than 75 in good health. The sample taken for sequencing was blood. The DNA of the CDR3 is TGTACCAGCAGTTATCGTGGGGCGGGAGGGCCGAGCTACAATGAGCAGTTCTTC. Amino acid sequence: CTSSYRGAGGPSYNEQFF.